This record covers a single T cell receptor (beta chain). Its specificity is unknown. Assay used: immunoSEQ multiplex PCR; TCRdb lists only in-frame clones, some missing. The sample records around 2.1 million clones, about 92% being singletons. The CDR3 loop spans 15 amino acids. With 4 bases removed from V and 4 bases from J, the gap between germline ends came to 14 bases. Germline V lookup: CDR1 MDHEN, CDR2 SYDVKM. Naive CD8 isolation took CD45RO-negative cells positively selected for CCR7 and excluded terminally differentiated effector memory CD45RA+ cells. The source of the sample is a study of shared clonotypes between healthy human individuals. Study as a whole: Donor composition was a couple of women and a few men, aged 18 to 49.

Study findings and constraints: Researchers sampled only blood; tissue repertoires likely differ.

The chain links TRBV28 to TRBJ2-4; D gene uncertain. Sequencing used naive CD8+ T cells from PBMCs. The sequence was collected from a man younger than 30 in good health. Some clones in this sample may be carry-over from other donors' samples. In DNA, the CDR3 is TGTGCCAGCAGTTCATTTGTAGAGGCAAAAAACATTCAGTACTTC. Its translation: CASSSFVEAKNIQYF.